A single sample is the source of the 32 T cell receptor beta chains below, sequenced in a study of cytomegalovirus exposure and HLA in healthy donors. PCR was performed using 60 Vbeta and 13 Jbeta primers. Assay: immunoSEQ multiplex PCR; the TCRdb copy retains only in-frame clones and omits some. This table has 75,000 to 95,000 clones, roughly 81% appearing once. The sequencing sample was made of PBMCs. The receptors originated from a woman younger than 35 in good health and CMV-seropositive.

CDR3 in DNA: TGTGCCAGCAACCCTAGCACTCCGGGGCGACTAGCGGGAGTAGCAGATACGCAGTATTTT. Translation: CASNPSTPGRLAGVADTQYF. The genes are TRBV7-8 and TRBJ2-3, with 12 bases identical to TRBD2. V trimming: 7 bases; J trimming: 4 bases; junction bases outside the gene matches: 21. The CDR3 extends over 20 amino acids. Germline-derived CDR1 and CDR2 are SGHVS and FQNEAQ.

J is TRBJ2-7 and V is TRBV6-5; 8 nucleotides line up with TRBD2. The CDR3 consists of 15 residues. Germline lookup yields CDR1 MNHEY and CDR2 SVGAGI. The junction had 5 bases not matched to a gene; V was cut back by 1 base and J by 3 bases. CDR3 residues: CASSYYPGRDYEQYF. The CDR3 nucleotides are TGTGCCAGCAGTTACTATCCCGGGAGGGACTACGAGCAGTACTTC.

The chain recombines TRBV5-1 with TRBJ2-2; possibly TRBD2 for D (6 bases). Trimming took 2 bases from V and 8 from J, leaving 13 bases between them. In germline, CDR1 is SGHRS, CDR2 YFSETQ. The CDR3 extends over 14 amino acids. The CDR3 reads CASSFRSGGGELFF. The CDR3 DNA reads TGCGCCAGCAGCTTCCGGTCCGGGGGAGGGGAGCTGTTTTTT. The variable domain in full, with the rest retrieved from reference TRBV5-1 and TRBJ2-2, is KAGVTQTPRYLIKTRGQQVTLSCSPISGHRSVSWYQQTPGQGLQFLFEYFSETQRNKGNFPGRFSGRQFSNSRSEMNVSTLELGDSALYLCASSFRSGGGELFFGEGSRLTVL.

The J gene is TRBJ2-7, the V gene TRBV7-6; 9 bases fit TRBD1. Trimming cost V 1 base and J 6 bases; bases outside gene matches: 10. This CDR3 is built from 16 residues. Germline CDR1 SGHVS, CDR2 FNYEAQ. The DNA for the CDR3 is TGTGCCAGCAGCTTAGTAGTAGGGACAGGGCTCTCCGAGCAGTACTTC. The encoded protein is CASSLVVGTGLSEQYF.

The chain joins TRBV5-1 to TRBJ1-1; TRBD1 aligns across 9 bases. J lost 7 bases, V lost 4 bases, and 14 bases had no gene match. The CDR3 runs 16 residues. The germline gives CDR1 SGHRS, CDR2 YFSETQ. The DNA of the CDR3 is TGCGCCAGCAGCCGCTTACAGGACAGGGGAGGGGGTGAAGCTTTCTTT. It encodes CASSRLQDRGGGEAFF.

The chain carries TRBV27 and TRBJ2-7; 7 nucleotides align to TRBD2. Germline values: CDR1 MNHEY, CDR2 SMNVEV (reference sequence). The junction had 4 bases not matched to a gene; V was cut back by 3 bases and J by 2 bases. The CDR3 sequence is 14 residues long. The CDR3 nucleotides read TGTGCCAGCAGTTTTTGGGGGGGTACCTACGAGCAGTACTTC. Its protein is CASSFWGGTYEQYF.

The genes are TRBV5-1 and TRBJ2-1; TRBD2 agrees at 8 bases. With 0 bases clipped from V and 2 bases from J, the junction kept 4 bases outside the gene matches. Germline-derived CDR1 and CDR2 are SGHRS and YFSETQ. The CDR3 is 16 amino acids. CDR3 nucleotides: TGCGCCAGCAGCTTGGGGAGCGGGAGCGCCTACAATGAGCAGTTCTTC. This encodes CASSLGSGSAYNEQFF.

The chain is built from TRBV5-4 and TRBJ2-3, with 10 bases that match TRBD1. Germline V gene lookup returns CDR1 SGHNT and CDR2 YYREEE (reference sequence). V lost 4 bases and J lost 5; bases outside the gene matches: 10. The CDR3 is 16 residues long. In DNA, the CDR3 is TGTGCCAGCAGCCTGGGGCCCGGACAGGGGGAAGATACGCAGTATTTT. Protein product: CASSLGPGQGEDTQYF. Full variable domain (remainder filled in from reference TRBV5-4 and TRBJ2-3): ETGVTQSPTHLIKTRGQQVTLRCSSQSGHNTVSWYQQALGQGPQFIFQYYREEENGRGNFPPRFSGLQFPNYSSELNVNALELDDSALYLCASSLGPGQGEDTQYFGPGTRLTVL.

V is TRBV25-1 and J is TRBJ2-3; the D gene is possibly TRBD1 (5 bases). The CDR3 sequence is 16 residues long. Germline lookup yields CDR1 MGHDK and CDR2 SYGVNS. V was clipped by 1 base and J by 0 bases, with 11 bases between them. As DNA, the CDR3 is TGTGCCAGCAGTGAATTTGACAGAACTAGCACAGATACGCAGTATTTT. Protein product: CASSEFDRTSTDTQYF.

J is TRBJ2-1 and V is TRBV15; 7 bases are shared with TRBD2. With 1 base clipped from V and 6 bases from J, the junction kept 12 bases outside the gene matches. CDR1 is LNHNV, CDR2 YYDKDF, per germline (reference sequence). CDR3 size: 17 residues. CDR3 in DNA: TGTGCCACCAGCAGAGTTCCCTTGCGGGAGTGGGGCAATGAGCAGTTCTTC. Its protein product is CATSRVPLREWGNEQFF. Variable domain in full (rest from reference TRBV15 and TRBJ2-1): DAMVIQNPRYQVTQFGKPVTLSCSQTLNHNVMYWYQQKSSQAPKLLFHYYDKDFNNEADTPDNFQSRRPNTSFCFLDIRSPGLGDTAMYLCATSRVPLREWGNEQFFGPGTRLTVL.

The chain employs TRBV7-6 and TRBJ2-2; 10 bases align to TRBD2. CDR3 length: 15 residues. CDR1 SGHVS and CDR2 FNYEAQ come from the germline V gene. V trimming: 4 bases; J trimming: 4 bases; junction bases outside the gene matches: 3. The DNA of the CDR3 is TGTGCCAGCAGCTCTAGCGGGGGAAGCACCGGGGAGCTGTTTTTT. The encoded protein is CASSSSGGSTGELFF.

CDR3 DNA: TGTGCCAGCAGTCCCTTAGCGGGGGCGGCTGGGGCCAACGTCCTGACTTTC. Its protein is CASSPLAGAAGANVLTF. V gene TRBV27 combines with J gene TRBJ2-6; 9 bases fit TRBD2. The V and J ends lost 5 bases and 2 bases, in that order; junction bases with no gene match: 7. The CDR3 spans 17 residues. Germline CDR1 MNHEY, CDR2 SMNVEV (reference sequence).

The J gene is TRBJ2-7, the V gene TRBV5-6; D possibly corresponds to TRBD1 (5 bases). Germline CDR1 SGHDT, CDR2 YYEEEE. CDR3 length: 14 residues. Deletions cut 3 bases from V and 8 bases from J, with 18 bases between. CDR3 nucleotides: TGTGCCAGCAGCTCTGGGGCAGGGTATGGGAAGCAGTACTTC. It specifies CASSSGAGYGKQYF.

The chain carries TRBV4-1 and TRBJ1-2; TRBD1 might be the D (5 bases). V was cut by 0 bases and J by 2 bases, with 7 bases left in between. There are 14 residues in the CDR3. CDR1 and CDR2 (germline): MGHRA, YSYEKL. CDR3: CASSQDPGNYGYTF. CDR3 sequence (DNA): TGCGCCAGCAGCCAAGACCCAGGGAACTATGGCTACACCTTC.

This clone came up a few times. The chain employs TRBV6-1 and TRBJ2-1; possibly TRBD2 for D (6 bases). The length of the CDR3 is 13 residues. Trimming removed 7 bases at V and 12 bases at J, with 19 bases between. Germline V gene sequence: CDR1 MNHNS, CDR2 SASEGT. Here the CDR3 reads CASMGNRGSAQFF. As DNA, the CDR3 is TGTGCCAGCATGGGGAACCGGGGGTCTGCGCAGTTCTTC.

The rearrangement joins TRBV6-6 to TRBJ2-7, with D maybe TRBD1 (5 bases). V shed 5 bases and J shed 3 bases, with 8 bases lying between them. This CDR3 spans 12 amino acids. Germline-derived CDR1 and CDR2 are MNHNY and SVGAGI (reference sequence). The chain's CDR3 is CASSPTDYEQYF. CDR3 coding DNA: TGTGCCAGCAGTCCGACAGACTACGAGCAGTACTTC.

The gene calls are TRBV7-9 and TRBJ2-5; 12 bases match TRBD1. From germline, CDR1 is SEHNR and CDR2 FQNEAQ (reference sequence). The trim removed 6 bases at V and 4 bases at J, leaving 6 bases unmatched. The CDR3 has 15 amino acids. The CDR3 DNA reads TGTGCCAGCAGGGCCGGGACAGGGGGCCTAGAGACCCAGTACTTC. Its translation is CASRAGTGGLETQYF.

The CDR3 region is CASGSDSSYEQYF. As DNA, the CDR3 is TGTGCTAGTGGCTCGGACAGCTCCTACGAGCAGTACTTC. The chain links TRBV12-5 to TRBJ2-7, with D possibly TRBD1 on 6 matching bases. The germline V gene has CDR1 LGHNT and CDR2 FRNRAP. With 6 bases removed from V and 0 bases from J, the gap between germline ends came to 9 bases. The CDR3 covers 13 residues.

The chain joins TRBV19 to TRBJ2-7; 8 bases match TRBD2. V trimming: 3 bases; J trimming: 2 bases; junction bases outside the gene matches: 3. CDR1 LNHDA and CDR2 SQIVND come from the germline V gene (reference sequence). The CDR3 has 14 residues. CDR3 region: CASSMIAGTYEQYF. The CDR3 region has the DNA TGTGCCAGTAGTATGATAGCGGGGACCTACGAGCAGTACTTC.

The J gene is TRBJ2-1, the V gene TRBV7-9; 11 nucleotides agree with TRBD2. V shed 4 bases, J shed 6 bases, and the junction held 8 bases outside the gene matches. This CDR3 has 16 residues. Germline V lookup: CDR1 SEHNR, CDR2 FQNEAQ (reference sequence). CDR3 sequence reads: CASSSYSGGASNEQFF. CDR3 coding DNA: TGTGCCAGCAGCTCATATAGCGGGGGGGCCTCCAATGAGCAGTTCTTC.

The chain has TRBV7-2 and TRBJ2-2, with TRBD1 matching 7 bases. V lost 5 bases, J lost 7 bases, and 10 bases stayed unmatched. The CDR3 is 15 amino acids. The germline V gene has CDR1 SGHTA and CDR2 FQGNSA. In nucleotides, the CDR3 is TGTGCCAGCAGCACCCGGCAGGGGGTTAGCGGGGAGCTGTTTTTT. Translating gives CASSTRQGVSGELFF. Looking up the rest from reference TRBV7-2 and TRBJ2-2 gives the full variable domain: GAGVSQSPSNKVTEKGKDVELRCDPISGHTALYWYRQSLGQGLEFLIYFQGNSAPDKSGLPSDRFSAERTGGSVSTLTIQRTQQEDSAVYLCASSTRQGVSGELFFGEGSRLTVL.

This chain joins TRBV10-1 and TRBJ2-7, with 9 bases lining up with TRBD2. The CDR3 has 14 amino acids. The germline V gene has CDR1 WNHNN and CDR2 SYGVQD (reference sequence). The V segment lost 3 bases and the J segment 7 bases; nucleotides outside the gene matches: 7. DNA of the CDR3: TGCGCCAGCAGTGATAGCGGGAGAGCATGGGAGCAGTACTTC. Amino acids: CASSDSGRAWEQYF.

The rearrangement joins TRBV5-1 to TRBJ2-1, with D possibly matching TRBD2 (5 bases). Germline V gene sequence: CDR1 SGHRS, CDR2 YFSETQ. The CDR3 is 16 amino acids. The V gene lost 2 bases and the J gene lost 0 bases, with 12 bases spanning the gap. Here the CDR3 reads CASSLLGDPSYNEQFF. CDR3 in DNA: TGCGCCAGCAGCTTATTGGGAGACCCCTCCTACAATGAGCAGTTCTTC.

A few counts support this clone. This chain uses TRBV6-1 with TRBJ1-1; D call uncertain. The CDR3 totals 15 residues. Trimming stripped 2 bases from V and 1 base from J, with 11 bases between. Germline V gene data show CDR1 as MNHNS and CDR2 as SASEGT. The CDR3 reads CASSEIVGRNTEAFF. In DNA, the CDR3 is TGTGCCAGCAGTGAAATCGTAGGGAGGAACACTGAAGCTTTCTTT.

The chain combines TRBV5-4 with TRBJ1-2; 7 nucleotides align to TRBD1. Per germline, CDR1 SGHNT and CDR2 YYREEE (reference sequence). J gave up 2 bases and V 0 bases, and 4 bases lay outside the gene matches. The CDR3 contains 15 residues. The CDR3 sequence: CASSLARGQNYGYTF. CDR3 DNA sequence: TGTGCCAGCAGCTTGGCCAGGGGACAGAACTATGGCTACACCTTC.

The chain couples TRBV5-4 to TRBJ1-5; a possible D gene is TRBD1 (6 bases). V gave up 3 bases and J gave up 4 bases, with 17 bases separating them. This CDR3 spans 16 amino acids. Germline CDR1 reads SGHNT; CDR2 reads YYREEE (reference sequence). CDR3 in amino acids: CASSWEKDRSNQPQHF. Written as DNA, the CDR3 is TGTGCCAGCAGCTGGGAAAAAGACAGGAGTAATCAGCCCCAGCATTTT.

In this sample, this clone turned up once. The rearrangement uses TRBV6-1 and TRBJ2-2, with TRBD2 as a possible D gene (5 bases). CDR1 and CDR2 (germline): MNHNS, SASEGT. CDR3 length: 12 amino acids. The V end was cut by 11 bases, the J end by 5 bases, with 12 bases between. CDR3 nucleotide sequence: TGTGCCGGGGATAGAGGGACCGGGGAGCTGTTTTTT. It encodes CAGDRGTGELFF.

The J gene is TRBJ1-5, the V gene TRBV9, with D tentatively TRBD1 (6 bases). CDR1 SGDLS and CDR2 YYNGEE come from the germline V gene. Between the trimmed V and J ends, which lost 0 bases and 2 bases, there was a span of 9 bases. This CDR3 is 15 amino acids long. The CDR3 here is CASSVDSGGNQPQHF. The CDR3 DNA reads TGTGCCAGCAGCGTAGATTCAGGGGGCAATCAGCCCCAGCATTTT.

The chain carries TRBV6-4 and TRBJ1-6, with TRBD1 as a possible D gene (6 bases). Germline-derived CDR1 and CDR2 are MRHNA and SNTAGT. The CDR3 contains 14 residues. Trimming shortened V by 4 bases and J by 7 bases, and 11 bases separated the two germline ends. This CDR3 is CASSVDSDNSPLHF. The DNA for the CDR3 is TGTGCCAGCAGTGTGGACAGCGACAATTCACCCCTCCACTTT.

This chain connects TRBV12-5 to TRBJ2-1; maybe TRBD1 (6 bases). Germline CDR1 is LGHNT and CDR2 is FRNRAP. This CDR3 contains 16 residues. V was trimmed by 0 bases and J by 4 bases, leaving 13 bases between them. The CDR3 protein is CASGLVLTGWYNEQFF. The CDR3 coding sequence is TGTGCTAGTGGTTTGGTACTCACAGGGTGGTACAATGAGCAGTTCTTC. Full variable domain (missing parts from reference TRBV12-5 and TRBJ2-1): DARVTQTPRHKVTEMGQEVTMRCQPILGHNTVFWYRQTMMQGLELLAYFRNRAPLDDSGMPKDRFSAEMPDATLATLKIQPSEPRDSAVYFCASGLVLTGWYNEQFFGPGTRLTVL.

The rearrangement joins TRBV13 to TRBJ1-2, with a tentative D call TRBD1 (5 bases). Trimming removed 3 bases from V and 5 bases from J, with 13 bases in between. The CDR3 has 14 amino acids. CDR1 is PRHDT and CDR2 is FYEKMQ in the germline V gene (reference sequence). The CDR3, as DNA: TGTGCCAGCAGCTTCTTTATGACAGATTATGGCTACACCTTC. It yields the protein CASSFFMTDYGYTF.

The chain's CDR3 is CASRGAGPPSFYEQYF. For the CDR3, the DNA is TGTGCCAGCAGAGGGGCAGGTCCCCCATCTTTCTACGAGCAGTACTTC. The chain combines TRBV27 with TRBJ2-7, with D possibly TRBD1 on 5 matching bases. The V end lost 6 bases, the J end lost 3 bases, and 21 bases lay between the germline ends. The CDR3 has 16 amino acids. Germline V gene lookup returns CDR1 MNHEY and CDR2 SMNVEV (reference sequence).